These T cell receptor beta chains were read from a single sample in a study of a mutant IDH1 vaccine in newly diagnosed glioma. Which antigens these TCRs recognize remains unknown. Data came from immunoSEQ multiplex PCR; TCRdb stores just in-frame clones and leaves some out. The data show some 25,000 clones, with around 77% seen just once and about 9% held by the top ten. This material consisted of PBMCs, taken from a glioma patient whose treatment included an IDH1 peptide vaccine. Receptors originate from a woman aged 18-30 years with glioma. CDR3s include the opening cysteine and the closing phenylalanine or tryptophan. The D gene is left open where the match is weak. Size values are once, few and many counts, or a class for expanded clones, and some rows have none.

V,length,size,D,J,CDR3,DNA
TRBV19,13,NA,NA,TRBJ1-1,CASTGTLNTEAFF,TGTGCCAGTACTGGGACATTGAACACTGAAGCTTTCTTT
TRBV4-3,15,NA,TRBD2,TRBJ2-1,CASSQREGSYNEQFF,TGCGCCAGCAGCCAGCGGGAGGGCTCCTACAATGAGCAGTTCTTC
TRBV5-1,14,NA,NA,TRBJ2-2,CASSLAPVTGELFF,TGCGCCAGCAGCTTGGCGCCGGTCACCGGGGAGCTGTTTTTT
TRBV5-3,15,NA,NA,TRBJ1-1,CARWGAQVQNTEAFF,TGTGCCAGATGGGGGGCGCAAGTACAGAACACTGAAGCTTTCTTT
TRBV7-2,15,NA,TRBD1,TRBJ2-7,CASSNRQGLNYEQYF,TGTGCCAGCAGTAATAGACAGGGTTTAAACTACGAGCAGTACTTC
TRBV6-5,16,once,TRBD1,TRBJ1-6,CASSYAYPGQGSPLHF,TGTGCCAGCAGTTACGCCTACCCGGGACAGGGGTCACCCCTCCACTTT
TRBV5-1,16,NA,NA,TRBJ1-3,CASSLAGALSGNTIYF,TGCGCCAGCAGCTTAGCAGGGGCCCTCTCTGGAAACACCATATATTTT
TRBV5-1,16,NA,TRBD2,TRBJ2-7,CASSTETSGSGGGQYF,TGCGCCAGCAGCACCGAGACTAGCGGGAGTGGGGGTGGGCAGTACTTC
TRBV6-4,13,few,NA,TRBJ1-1,CASSQQANTEAFF,TGTGCCAGCAGTCAACAGGCGAACACTGAAGCTTTCTTT
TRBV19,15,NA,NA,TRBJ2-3,CASKVGAASTDTQYF,TGTGCCAGTAAAGTAGGGGCAGCGAGCACAGATACGCAGTATTTT
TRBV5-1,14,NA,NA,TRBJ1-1,CASSPGHPGTEAFF,TGCGCCAGCAGCCCGGGACACCCGGGCACTGAAGCTTTCTTT
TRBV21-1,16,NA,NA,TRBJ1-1,CARVFSGARMNTEAFF,TGTGCCAGGGTGTTCTCAGGGGCCCGCATGAACACTGAAGCTTTCTTT
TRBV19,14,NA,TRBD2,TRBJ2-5,CATRTSAWGETQYF,TGTGCCACACGGACTAGCGCGTGGGGGGAGACCCAGTACTTC
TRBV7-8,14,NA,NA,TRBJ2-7,CASSLGTASYEQYF,TGTGCCAGCAGCTTGGGGACGGCTTCCTACGAGCAGTACTTC
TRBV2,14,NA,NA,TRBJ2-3,CASSEAYQADTQYF,TGTGCCAGCAGTGAGGCTTATCAGGCAGATACGCAGTATTTT
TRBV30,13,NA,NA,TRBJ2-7,CAWSLGLYYEQYF,TGTGCCTGGAGTTTGGGTCTCTACTACGAGCAGTACTTC
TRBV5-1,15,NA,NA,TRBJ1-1,CASSLTQGKNTEAFF,TGCGCCAGCAGCTTGACTCAGGGGAAGAACACTGAAGCTTTCTTT
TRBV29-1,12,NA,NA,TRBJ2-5,CSAFSYQETQYF,TGCAGCGCCTTCAGCTACCAAGAGACCCAGTACTTC
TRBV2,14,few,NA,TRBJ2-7,CASSGRDPLYEQYF,TGTGCCAGCAGTGGGAGGGACCCGCTCTACGAGCAGTACTTC
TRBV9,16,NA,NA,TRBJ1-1,CASSVVGESANTEAFF,TGTGCCAGCAGCGTAGTAGGGGAGAGTGCGAACACTGAAGCTTTCTTT
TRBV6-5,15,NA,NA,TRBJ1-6,CASSYSIVHNSPLHF,TGTGCCAGCAGTTACTCGATTGTTCATAATTCACCCCTCCACTTT
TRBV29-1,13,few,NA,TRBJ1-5,CSVEYGDGGPQHF,TGCAGCGTTGAATACGGGGACGGAGGGCCCCAGCATTTT
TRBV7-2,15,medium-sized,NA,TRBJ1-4,CASSPRQGRNEKLFF,TGTGCCAGCAGTCCCCGGCAGGGCCGTAATGAAAAACTGTTTTTT
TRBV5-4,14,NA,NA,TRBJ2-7,CASSPQGIPSEQYF,TGTGCCAGCAGCCCACAGGGTATCCCATCCGAGCAGTACTTC
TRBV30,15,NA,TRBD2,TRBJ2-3,CAWSVRGGGTDTQYF,TGTGCCTGGAGTGTACGAGGCGGGGGAACAGATACGCAGTATTTT
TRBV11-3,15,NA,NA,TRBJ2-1,CASSLDPGSYNEQFF,TGTGCCAGCAGCTTAGATCCGGGATCCTACAATGAGCAGTTCTTC
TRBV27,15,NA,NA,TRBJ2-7,CASSFLQGTPYEQYF,TGTGCCAGCAGTTTTCTCCAGGGAACCCCCTACGAGCAGTACTTC
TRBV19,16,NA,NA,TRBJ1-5,CASSILNSYSNQPQHF,TGTGCCAGTAGTATATTGAACAGCTATAGCAATCAGCCCCAGCATTTT
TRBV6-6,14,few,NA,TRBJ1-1,CASRGSGKNTEAFF,TGTGCCAGCAGAGGGAGTGGGAAAAACACTGAAGCTTTCTTT
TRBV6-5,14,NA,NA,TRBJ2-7,CASSLGWGSYEQYF,TGTGCCAGCAGTCTCGGCTGGGGCTCCTACGAGCAGTACTTC
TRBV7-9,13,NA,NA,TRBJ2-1,CASSGVALNEQFF,TGTGCCAGCAGTGGTGTCGCTCTCAATGAGCAGTTCTTC
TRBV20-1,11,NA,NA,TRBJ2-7,CSARGGYEQYF,TGCAGTGCTAGGGGGGGCTACGAGCAGTACTTC
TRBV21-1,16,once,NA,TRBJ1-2,CASRNPRLEGAGGYTF,TGTGCCAGCAGAAATCCTCGGCTGGAGGGGGCGGGTGGCTACACCTTC
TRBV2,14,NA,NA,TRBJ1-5,CASREGGGYQPQHF,TGTGCCAGCAGGGAAGGGGGGGGGTATCAGCCCCAGCATTTT
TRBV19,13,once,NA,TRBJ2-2,CASSIDRGGELFF,TGTGCCAGTAGTATAGACAGGGGCGGGGAGCTGTTTTTT
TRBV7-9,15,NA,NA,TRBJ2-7,CASTLGGAQDYEQYF,TGTGCCAGCACCCTAGGCGGGGCGCAGGACTACGAGCAGTACTTC
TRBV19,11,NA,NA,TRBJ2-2,CASSFSGELFF,TGTGCCAGTAGTTTCAGCGGGGAGCTGTTTTTT
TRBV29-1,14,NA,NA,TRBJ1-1,CSVGDRQMNTEAFF,TGCAGCGTTGGAGATCGACAGATGAACACTGAAGCTTTCTTT
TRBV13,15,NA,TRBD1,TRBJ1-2,CASSLGQGDSYGYTF,TGTGCCAGCAGCTTAGGCCAGGGGGACAGCTATGGCTACACCTTC
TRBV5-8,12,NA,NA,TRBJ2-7,CASSDTGNQEYF,TGTGCCAGCAGCGATACCGGGAACCAGGAATACTTC
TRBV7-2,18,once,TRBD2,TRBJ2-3,CASSLMASSGGAYDTQYF,TGTGCCAGCAGCTTAATGGCGTCTAGCGGGGGGGCATATGATACGCAGTATTTT
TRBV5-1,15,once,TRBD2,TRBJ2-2,CASSLDPGGTGELFF,TGCGCCAGCAGCTTGGATCCGGGGGGCACCGGGGAGCTGTTTTTT
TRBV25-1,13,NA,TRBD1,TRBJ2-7,CASRLQGSYEQYF,TGTGCCAGCAGATTACAGGGGTCCTACGAGCAGTACTTC
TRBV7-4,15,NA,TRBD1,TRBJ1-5,CASSYLGQGHQPQHF,TGTGCCAGCAGCTATCTCGGACAGGGGCATCAGCCCCAGCATTTT
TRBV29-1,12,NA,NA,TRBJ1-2,CSVSENSYGYTF,TGCAGCGTTTCCGAGAACAGCTATGGCTACACCTTC
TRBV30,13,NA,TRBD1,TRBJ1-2,CAWSELGTGGYTF,TGTGCCTGGAGCGAACTTGGGACAGGGGGCTACACCTTC
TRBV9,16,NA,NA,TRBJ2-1,CASSVGGATSYNEQFF,TGTGCCAGCAGCGTAGGGGGAGCCACCTCCTACAATGAGCAGTTCTTC
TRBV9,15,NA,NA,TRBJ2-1,CASSVGRGAYNEQFF,TGTGCCAGCAGCGTAGGCAGGGGTGCGTACAATGAGCAGTTCTTC
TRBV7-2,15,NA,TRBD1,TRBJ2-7,CASRPGQGYSYEQYF,TGTGCCAGCCGGCCGGGACAGGGATACTCCTACGAGCAGTACTTC
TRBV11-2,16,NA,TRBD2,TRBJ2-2,CASSFGTSGITGELFF,TGTGCCAGCAGCTTCGGGACTAGCGGAATAACCGGGGAGCTGTTTTTT
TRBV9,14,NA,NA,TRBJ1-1,CASSVDVKVTEAFF,TGTGCCAGCAGCGTAGATGTGAAGGTCACTGAAGCTTTCTTT
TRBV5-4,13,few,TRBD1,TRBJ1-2,CASSLQGAYGYTF,TGTGCCAGCAGCTTACAGGGGGCCTATGGCTACACCTTC
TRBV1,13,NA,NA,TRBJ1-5,CTSSQAGNQPQHF,TGCACCAGCAGCCAAGCAGGGAATCAGCCCCAGCATTTT
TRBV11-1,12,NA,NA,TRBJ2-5,CASSVGQETQYF,TGTGCCAGCAGCGTAGGACAAGAGACCCAGTACTTC
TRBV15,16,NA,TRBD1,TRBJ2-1,CATSRRTGGQYNEQFF,TGTGCCACCAGCAGACGTACAGGGGGTCAATACAATGAGCAGTTCTTC